Following are 14 T cell receptor beta chains from one sample sequenced in a study of blood T cell repertoires in COVID-19. The protocol was immunoSEQ multiplex PCR, while the TCRdb copy is restricted to in-frame clones and leaves out a portion. The sample holds 70,000 to 95,000 clones, more than 70% seen once. The specimen was peripheral blood. These receptors were collected from a man in his fifties with COVID-19, enrolled during active disease.

V is TRBV14 and J is TRBJ1-1, with TRBD1 matching 11 bases. Germline lookup yields CDR1 SGHDN and CDR2 FVKESK. V lost 5 bases, J lost 0 bases, and 2 bases stayed unmatched. CDR3 length equals 15 residues. As DNA, the CDR3 is TGTGCCAGCAGCGCGGACAGGGGGCTGAACACTGAAGCTTTCTTT. Translated, it gives CASSADRGLNTEAFF.

V is TRBV18 and J is TRBJ2-7; a weak D match, TRBD2 (6 bases). The germline V gene encodes CDR1 KGHSH and CDR2 LQKENI. The CDR3 consists of 11 residues. V lost 3 bases, J lost 6 bases, and 6 bases lay in between. DNA for the CDR3: TGTGCCAGCTCACCGGGGGGCGAGCAGTACTTC. It encodes CASSPGGEQYF.

V gene TRBV7-2 combines with J gene TRBJ2-7; TRBD1 matches at 11 bases. Trimming removed 1 base from V and 8 bases from J; junction bases left unmatched: 4. Per germline, CDR1 SGHTA and CDR2 FQGNSA. CDR3 size: 14 residues. The CDR3 spells CASSLGTGGVQQYF. DNA of the CDR3: TGTGCCAGCAGCTTAGGGACAGGGGGCGTTCAGCAGTACTTC. Full variable domain (missing parts from reference TRBV7-2 and TRBJ2-7): GAGVSQSPSNKVTEKGKDVELRCDPISGHTALYWYRQSLGQGLEFLIYFQGNSAPDKSGLPSDRFSAERTGGSVSTLTIQRTQQEDSAVYLCASSLGTGGVQQYFGPGTRLTVT.

J is TRBJ2-6 and V is TRBV6-5, with TRBD1 as a possible D gene (6 bases). Trimming shortened V by 0 bases and J by 9 bases, and 15 bases separated the two germline ends. Germline lookup yields CDR1 MNHEY and CDR2 SVGAGI. CDR3 length: 16 residues. CDR3 in amino acids: CASSYSSLYRDNVLTF. In nucleotides, the CDR3 is TGTGCCAGCAGTTACTCGTCTTTGTACAGGGACAACGTCCTGACTTTC.

A note on this clone: One junction end disagrees with the germline gene, perhaps due to a read error. V is TRBV25-1 and J is TRBJ1-2, with 7 bases matching TRBD1. This CDR3 contains 13 residues. The V gene's germline CDR1 is MGHDK and CDR2 SYGVNS. CDR3 sequence reads: CASSGVGQRLLAF. CDR3 bases: TGTGCCAGCAGTGGGGTGGGACAGCGCCTTCTCGCCTTC.

The rearrangement uses TRBV6-6 and TRBJ1-5; D is ambiguous. The V end lost 0 bases, the J end lost 4 bases, and 7 bases lay between the germline ends. Germline CDR1 reads MNHNY; CDR2 reads SVGAGI (reference sequence). The CDR3 contains 14 residues. The CDR3 nucleotides are TGTGCCAGCAGTTACTCCCCCGAGAATCAGCCCCAGCATTTT. Residues: CASSYSPENQPQHF.

This sequence joins TRBV9 and TRBJ2-3; D unclear. The V and J ends lost 3 bases and 3 bases respectively, with 5 bases between them. The germline CDR1 and CDR2 sequences are SGDLS and YYNGEE. The CDR3 sequence is 12 residues long. This chain's CDR3 is CASSEPTDTQYF. As DNA, the CDR3 is TGTGCCAGCAGCGAGCCAACAGATACGCAGTATTTT.

This clone was seen once. The V call is TRBV28, the J call TRBJ1-6, with TRBD1 matching over 9 bases. The CDR3 is made up of 17 amino acids. V was clipped by 5 bases and J by 0 bases; unmatched bases: 5. Germline V gene lookup returns CDR1 MDHEN and CDR2 SYDVKM. In DNA form, the CDR3 reads TGTGCCAGCAGTGTCGGGACAGGGAGCTCCTATAATTCACCCCTCCACTTT. Translation: CASSVGTGSSYNSPLHF.

J is TRBJ2-7 and V is TRBV5-1; D unresolved. CDR3 length: 13 residues. Germline V CDR1 and CDR2: SGHRS, YFSETQ. The ends were cut back, 1 base at V and 2 bases at J, with 7 bases in the middle. The CDR3 DNA is TGCGCCAGCAGCTTGACAGACCCCTACGAGCAGTACTTC. Translating gives CASSLTDPYEQYF.

V usage is TRBV6-5 and J usage is TRBJ2-1, with a possible D match to TRBD1 (6 bases). The CDR3 is 15 residues long. Germline-derived CDR1 and CDR2 are MNHEY and SVGAGI. V lost 5 bases and J 6 bases, leaving 17 bases between the germline ends. The CDR3 loop reads CASSKDSHVLNEQFF. CDR3 nucleotide sequence: TGTGCCAGCAGTAAGGACAGCCACGTTCTCAATGAGCAGTTCTTC.

The rearrangement uses TRBV7-8 and TRBJ2-6; tentatively, D is TRBD1 (5 bases). V lost 1 base and J lost 1, with 5 bases in between. The germline CDR1 and CDR2 sequences are SGHVS and FQNEAQ. This CDR3 region has 15 residues. The CDR3 coding sequence is TGTGCCAGCAGCTTAGAGGGGTCTGGGGCCAACGTCCTGACTTTC. This encodes CASSLEGSGANVLTF.

This rearrangement joins TRBV6-5 to TRBJ2-3, with 7 bases that match TRBD1. Germline values: CDR1 MNHEY, CDR2 SVGAGI. V lost 7 bases to trimming and J lost 2 bases; unmatched junction nucleotides: 9. The CDR3 extends over 15 amino acids. The CDR3 DNA follows: TGTGCCAGCACTGGGCCGGGACAGAACACAGATACGCAGTATTTT. Translating it yields CASTGPGQNTDTQYF.

The chain uses TRBV3-1 (or the pseudogene TRBV3-2) and TRBJ1-2, with 7 positions matching TRBD1. The CDR3 has 15 residues. In germline, CDR1 is LGHDT, CDR2 YNNKEL (reference sequence). The V and J ends lost 1 base and 6 bases, in that order; junction bases with no gene match: 8. In DNA form, the CDR3 reads TGTGCCAGCAGCCAAGTCGGAAGGGGGCGCGATGGCTACACCTTC. Amino acid sequence: CASSQVGRGRDGYTF.

The chain couples TRBV15 to TRBJ2-3; D gene ambiguous. CDR3 length: 13 amino acids. V gave up 3 bases and J gave up 3 bases, with 7 bases separating them. CDR1 LNHNV and CDR2 YYDKDF come from the germline V gene (reference sequence). CDR3 in DNA: TGTGCCACCAGCAGTAAGGAGACAGATACGCAGTATTTT. Translation gives CATSSKETDTQYF.